This T cell receptor beta chain was profiled in a study of T-cell reconstitution after alpha-beta-depleted transplantation in children. This clonotype appeared a few times. Preparation of the TCRbeta library used unique molecular identifiers. TCRdb called the PCR reads again in MiXCR, with one record for every CDR3 protein. Of more than 450,000 distinct CDR3 sequences listed, 18% are singletons. Losses at the gene ends were 4 bases for V and 8 bases for J; bases not matched to a gene: 8. This CDR3 contains 15 residues. Germline V gene data show CDR1 as LGHDT and CDR2 as YNNKEL (reference sequence). The chain couples TRBV3-1 to TRBJ1-3, with 10 bases lining up with TRBD1. This clonotype was sampled from a human donor who donated a stem cell graft to a child with acute lymphoblastic leukemia. The source material was PBMCs from the stem cell graft donor, sampled from the stem cell graft. The DNA of the CDR3 is TGTGCCAGCAGCCGCGGGACAGGGGACTGGGACACCATATATTTT. It yields the protein CASSRGTGDWDTIYF.